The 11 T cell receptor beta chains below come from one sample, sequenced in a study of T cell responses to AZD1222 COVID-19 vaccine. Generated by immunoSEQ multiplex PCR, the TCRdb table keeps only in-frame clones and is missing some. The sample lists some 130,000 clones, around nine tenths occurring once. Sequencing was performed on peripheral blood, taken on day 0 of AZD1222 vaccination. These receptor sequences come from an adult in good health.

The CDR3 is CSADSYSNQPQHF. The CDR3 bases are TGCAGTGCCGACAGTTATAGCAATCAGCCCCAGCATTTT. This chain uses TRBV29-1 with TRBJ1-5; TRBD1 is a possible D gene (5 bases). Germline V gene data show CDR1 as SQVTM and CDR2 as ANQGSEA. CDR3 length: 13 amino acids.

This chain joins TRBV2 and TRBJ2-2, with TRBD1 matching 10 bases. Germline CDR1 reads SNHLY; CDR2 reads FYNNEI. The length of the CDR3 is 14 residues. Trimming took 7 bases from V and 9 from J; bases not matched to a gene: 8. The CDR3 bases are TGTGCCAGCATGCCGGGACAGGGGACCAGGGAGCTGTTTTTT. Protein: CASMPGQGTRELFF. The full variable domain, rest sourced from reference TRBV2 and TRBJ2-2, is EPEVTQTPSHQVTQMGQEVILRCVPISNHLYFYWYRQILGQKVEFLVSFYNNEISEKSEIFDDQFSVERPDGSNFTLKIRSTKLEDSAMYFCASMPGQGTRELFFGEGSRLTVL.

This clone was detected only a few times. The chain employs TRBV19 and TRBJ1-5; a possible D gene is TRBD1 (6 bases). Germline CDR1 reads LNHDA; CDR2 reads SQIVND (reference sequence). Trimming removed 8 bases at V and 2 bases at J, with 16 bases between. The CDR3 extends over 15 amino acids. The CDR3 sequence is CASHRDAYGNQPQHF. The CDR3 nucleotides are TGTGCCAGTCACAGGGATGCCTATGGCAATCAGCCCCAGCATTTT.

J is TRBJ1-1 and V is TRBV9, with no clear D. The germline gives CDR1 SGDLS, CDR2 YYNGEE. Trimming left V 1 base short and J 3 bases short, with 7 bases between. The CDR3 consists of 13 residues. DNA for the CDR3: TGTGCCAGCAGCGTATCCTCGGACACTGAAGCTTTCTTT. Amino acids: CASSVSSDTEAFF.

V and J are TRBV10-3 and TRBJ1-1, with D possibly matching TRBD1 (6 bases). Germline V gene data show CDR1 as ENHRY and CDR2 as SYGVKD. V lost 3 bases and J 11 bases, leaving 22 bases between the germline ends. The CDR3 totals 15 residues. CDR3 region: CAISDPARDTKGAFF. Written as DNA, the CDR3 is TGTGCCATCAGTGACCCTGCCAGGGACACCAAAGGGGCTTTCTTT.

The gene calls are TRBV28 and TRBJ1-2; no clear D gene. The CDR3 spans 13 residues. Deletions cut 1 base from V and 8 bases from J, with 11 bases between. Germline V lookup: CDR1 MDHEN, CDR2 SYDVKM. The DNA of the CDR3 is TGTGCCAGCAGTTTATCCCCGGCTCAAGGCTACACCTTC. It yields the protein CASSLSPAQGYTF.

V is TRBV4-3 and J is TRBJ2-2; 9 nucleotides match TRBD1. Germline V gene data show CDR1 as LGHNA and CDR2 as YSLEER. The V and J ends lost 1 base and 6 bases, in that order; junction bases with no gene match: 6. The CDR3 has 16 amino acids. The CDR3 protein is CASSQGPGQGAGELFF. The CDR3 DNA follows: TGCGCCAGCAGCCAAGGTCCGGGACAGGGTGCCGGGGAGCTGTTTTTT.

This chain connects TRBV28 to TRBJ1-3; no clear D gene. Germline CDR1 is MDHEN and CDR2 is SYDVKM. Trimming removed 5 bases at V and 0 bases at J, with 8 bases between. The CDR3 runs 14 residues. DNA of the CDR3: TGTGCCAGCAGTGACCCAAGCTCTGGAAACACCATATATTTT. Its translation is CASSDPSSGNTIYF.

CDR3 nucleotide sequence: TGTGCCAGCAGCCCAAGAAGTCGTGTGGGGGCCACTGAAGCTTTCTTT. The encoded protein is CASSPRSRVGATEAFF. The rearrangement joins TRBV14 to TRBJ1-1; D may be TRBD1 (6 bases). This CDR3 contains 16 residues. With 4 bases removed from V and 4 bases from J, the gap between germline ends came to 19 bases. CDR1 is SGHDN and CDR2 is FVKESK in the germline V gene.

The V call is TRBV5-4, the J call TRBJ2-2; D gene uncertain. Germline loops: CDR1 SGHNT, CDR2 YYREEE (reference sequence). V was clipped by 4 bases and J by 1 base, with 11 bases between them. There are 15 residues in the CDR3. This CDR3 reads CASSKDLKNTGELFF. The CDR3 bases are TGTGCCAGCAGCAAGGACCTAAAGAACACCGGGGAGCTGTTTTTT.

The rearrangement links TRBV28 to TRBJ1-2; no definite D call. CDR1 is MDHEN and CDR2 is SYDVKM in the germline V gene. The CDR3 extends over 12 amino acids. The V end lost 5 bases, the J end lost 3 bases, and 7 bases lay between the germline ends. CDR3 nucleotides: TGTGCCAGCAGTGATGTAGACTATGGCTACACCTTC. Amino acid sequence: CASSDVDYGYTF.